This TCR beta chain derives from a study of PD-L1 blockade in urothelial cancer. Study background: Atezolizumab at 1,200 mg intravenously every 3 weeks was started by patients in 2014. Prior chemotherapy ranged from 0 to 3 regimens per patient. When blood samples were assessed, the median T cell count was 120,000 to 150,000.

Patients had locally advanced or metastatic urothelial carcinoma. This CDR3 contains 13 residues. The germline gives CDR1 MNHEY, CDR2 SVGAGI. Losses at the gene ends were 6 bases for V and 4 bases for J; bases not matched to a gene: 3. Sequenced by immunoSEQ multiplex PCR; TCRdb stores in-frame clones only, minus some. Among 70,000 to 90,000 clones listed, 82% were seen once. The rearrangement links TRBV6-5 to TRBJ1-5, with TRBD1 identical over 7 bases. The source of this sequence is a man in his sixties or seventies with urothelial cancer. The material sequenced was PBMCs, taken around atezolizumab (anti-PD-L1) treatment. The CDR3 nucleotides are TGTGCCAGCAGGCAGGGGGTAAATCAGCCCCAGCATTTT. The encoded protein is CASRQGVNQPQHF.